This T cell receptor beta chain was captured in a study of cytomegalovirus exposure and HLA in healthy donors. Here immunoSEQ multiplex PCR was the method, and the copy in TCRdb shows in-frame clones only, minus some. The sample holds 150,000 to 200,000 clones, more than 75% seen once. Trimming left V 5 bases short and J 3 bases short, with 13 bases between. CDR3 size: 14 residues. Germline CDR1 is LNHDA and CDR2 is SQIVND (reference sequence). The rearrangement joins TRBV19 to TRBJ2-5, with D possibly being TRBD1 (6 bases). The receptor was isolated from a young man in good health and CMV-seropositive. Sequencing was done on a sample of PBMCs. In nucleotides, the CDR3 is TGTGCCAGTAGTCTAAATGGGGGCGAAGAGACCCAGTACTTC. This sequence encodes CASSLNGGEETQYF.